A selection of T cell receptor beta chains follows, all from one sample in a study of blood T cell repertoires in COVID-19. Sequencing was performed with immunoSEQ multiplex PCR; in TCRdb, only in-frame clones are kept and a portion is missing. The sample has approximately 200,000 clones; about 87% are singletons. The specimen was peripheral blood. These receptor sequences come from a man aged 25 to 40 with COVID-19, enrolled during active disease. Both conserved end residues are part of each CDR3. D genes are given only for firm matches. Some rows mark clone size as missing; the rest say once, few, many or name a class of expanded clone.

>TRBJ1-5|-|TRBD1|TRBV10-3
CAISGTGGFGQPQHF
TGTGCCATCAGCGGGACAGGGGGTTTCGGTCAGCCCCAGCATTTT
>TRBJ2-7|-|-|TRBV21-1
CASSNSTSGPTYEQYF
TGTGCCAGCAGCAACTCCACTAGCGGGCCCACCTACGAGCAGTACTTC
>TRBJ2-7|-|TRBD1|TRBV5-6
CASSFPPGQGIIYEQYF
TGTGCCAGCAGCTTCCCTCCGGGACAGGGGATAATCTACGAGCAGTACTTC
>TRBJ2-7|-|TRBD2|TRBV7-2
CASSLDGGSSYEQYF
TGTGCCAGCAGCTTAGATGGCGGGAGCTCCTACGAGCAGTACTTC
>TRBJ2-2|-|TRBD1|TRBV15
CATSPGGSGGELFF
TGTGCCACCAGCCCAGGGGGAAGTGGCGGGGAGCTGTTTTTT
>TRBJ2-5|-|TRBD2|TRBV9
CASSAPSGQETTQYF
TGTGCCAGCAGCGCACCTAGCGGACAAGAGACAACCCAGTACTTC
>TRBJ1-1|once|TRBD1|TRBV2
CASSDPGTGSLEAFF
TGTGCCAGCAGTGATCCAGGGACAGGGTCCCTTGAAGCTTTCTTT
>TRBJ1-1|-|TRBD1|TRBV4-1
CASSQRDSKLFF
TGCGCCAGCAGCCAAAGGGACAGCAAGCTTTTCTTT
>TRBJ2-1|-|-|TRBV14
CASSRQNEQFF
TGTGCCAGCAGCCGACAGAATGAGCAGTTCTTC
>TRBJ2-7|-|-|TRBV4-3
CASSPWGDGEQYF
TGCGCCAGCAGCCCCTGGGGGGACGGCGAGCAGTACTTC
>TRBJ1-1|-|TRBD1|TRBV6-5
CASSYSPGQGSEAFF
TGTGCCAGCAGTTATTCCCCGGGACAGGGTTCTGAAGCTTTCTTT
>TRBJ1-4|-|-|TRBV11-2
CASSLEGGSEKLFF
TGTGCCAGCAGCTTAGAGGGGGGTTCTGAAAAACTGTTTTTT
>TRBJ1-1|-|-|TRBV2
CATTGMNTEAFF
TGTGCCACCACAGGGATGAACACTGAAGCTTTCTTT
>TRBJ2-2|once|TRBD2|TRBV2
CATVGGSSTDTGELFF
TGTGCCACCGTGGGGGGGTCCTCCACGGACACCGGGGAGCTGTTTTTT
>TRBJ2-1|-|-|TRBV24-1
CATSRRGAYNEQFF
TGTGCCACCAGCCGCAGGGGTGCCTACAATGAGCAGTTCTTC
>TRBJ1-2|-|-|TRBV11-2
CASSLDGGGYTF
TGTGCCAGCAGCTTAGATGGCGGGGGCTACACCTTC
>TRBJ1-1|-|TRBD1|TRBV2
CAGDPGTGGASTEAFF
TGTGCCGGAGATCCCGGGACAGGGGGCGCGAGCACTGAAGCTTTCTTT
>TRBJ2-2|-|-|TRBV7-2
CASSRSGQNTGELFF
TGTGCCAGCAGCCGTTCGGGACAAAACACCGGGGAGCTGTTTTTT
>TRBJ1-2|-|TRBD1|TRBV7-9
CASSPGQAYGYTF
TGTGCCAGCAGCCCGGGACAGGCCTATGGCTACACCTTC
>TRBJ1-2|-|TRBD1|TRBV29-1
CSVRSGTGSSNYGYTF
TGCAGCGTGCGATCCGGGACAGGTTCTTCTAACTATGGCTACACCTTC
>TRBJ1-1|-|-|TRBV24-1
CATSERGIAEAFF
TGTGCCACCAGTGAGCGGGGAATTGCTGAAGCTTTCTTT
>TRBJ2-1|-|-|TRBV27
CASSPGDSPPDEQFF
TGTGCCAGCAGTCCGGGGGACAGTCCTCCGGATGAGCAGTTCTTC
>TRBJ2-3|-|TRBD2|TRBV9
CASSVGNSGKTDTQYF
TGTGCCAGCAGCGTAGGTAATAGCGGGAAAACAGATACGCAGTATTTT
>TRBJ1-3|-|-|TRBV4-2
CASSQDRGSGNTIYF
TGTGCCAGCAGCCAAGATCGGGGCTCTGGAAACACCATATATTTT
>TRBJ2-7|-|-|TRBV28
CASSPMDGLYEQYF
TGTGCCAGCAGTCCCATGGACGGACTCTACGAGCAGTACTTC
>TRBJ1-5|-|TRBD1|TRBV6-5
CASRPLQGAAQPQHF
TGTGCCAGCAGACCCCTACAGGGGGCTGCTCAGCCCCAGCATTTT
>TRBJ1-1|-|TRBD1|TRBV5-1
CASSSGTGVLNTEAFF
TGCGCCAGCAGCTCAGGGACAGGGGTCCTTAACACTGAAGCTTTCTTT
>TRBJ2-1|once|-|TRBV3-1/TRBV3-2
CASSHTRDSYNEQFF
TGTGCCAGCAGCCATACTAGGGACTCCTACAATGAGCAGTTCTTC
>TRBJ2-7|-|-|TRBV28
CASSSPGYSYEQYF
TGTGCCAGCAGTTCTCCGGGGTACTCCTACGAGCAGTACTTC
>TRBJ1-1|-|-|TRBV5-1
CASSLPTVNTEAFF
TGCGCCAGCAGCTTACCCACAGTGAACACTGAAGCTTTCTTT
>TRBJ1-5|-|TRBD1|TRBV23-1
CASRLRGQEPQHF
TGCGCCAGCAGATTGAGGGGGCAGGAGCCCCAGCATTTT
>TRBJ2-1|once|-|TRBV28
CASSPWTSSDEQFF
TGTGCCAGCAGTCCCTGGACTTCCTCCGATGAGCAGTTCTTC
>TRBJ2-4|-|TRBD1|TRBV6-2/TRBV6-3
CASSYLGQGAAKNIQYF
TGTGCCAGCAGTTACCTTGGACAGGGGGCGGCCAAAAACATTCAGTACTTC
>TRBJ2-2|-|-|TRBV7-9
CASSRFQGLAGELFF
TGTGCCAGCAGCCGATTTCAGGGGCTCGCCGGGGAGCTGTTTTTT
>TRBJ1-5|-|TRBD1|TRBV7-3
CASSLKGGLEPQHF
TGTGCCAGCAGCTTAAAAGGGGGCTTAGAGCCCCAGCATTTT
>TRBJ1-1|-|TRBD1|TRBV30
CAWSWDRDPTEAFF
TGTGCCTGGAGTTGGGACAGGGATCCCACTGAAGCTTTCTTT
>TRBJ1-1|-|TRBD1|TRBV12-5
CASGSQQGAHTEAFF
TGTGCTAGTGGTTCACAACAGGGGGCCCACACTGAAGCTTTCTTT